This T cell receptor (beta chain) was recorded in a study of T cell changes during pregnancy in multiple sclerosis. Clones were sequenced by immunoSEQ multiplex PCR, and TCRdb holds only the in-frame ones, with some missing. The sample lists 40,000 to 60,000 clones; roughly 90% were seen once. With V trimmed by 6 bases and J by 2 bases, 9 bases remained unmatched. Per germline, CDR1 WSHSY and CDR2 SAAADI. This CDR3 has 15 residues. This sequence was found in a female donor in good health, enrolled as a control in a pregnancy study. The V call is TRBV10-2, the J call TRBJ2-5; TRBD1 matches 7 bases. The sequences come from peripheral blood, collected in the first trimester of pregnancy. The CDR3 loop reads CASSPRGRGQETQYF. The CDR3, as DNA: TGCGCCAGCAGCCCCAGGGGGAGAGGGCAAGAGACCCAGTACTTC.